This passage covers 16 T cell receptor beta chains from one sample sequenced in a study of CD8+CD57+ T cells in acquired aplastic anemia. Genomic DNA served as template for TCR beta VDJ and CDR3 profiling. TCRdb re-derived calls from the reads in MiXCR, one entry per CDR3 protein. The sample lists 400,000 to 450,000 distinct CDR3 sequences, about two thirds seen once, with less than 4% in the top ten. The sample consisted of sorted CD4+, CD8+, or CD8+CD57+ T cells (not recorded which) from PBMCs. The receptors derive from a human donor in good health, serving as a control.

The rearrangement joins TRBV10-3 to TRBJ2-3, with 12 bases fitting TRBD1. There are 15 residues in the CDR3. CDR1 and CDR2 (germline): ENHRY, SYGVKD. V lost 10 bases, J lost 4 bases, and 9 bases stayed unmatched. The CDR3 DNA reads as TGTGCCAGCAGACCGGGACAGGGGGCCCCAGATACGCAGTATTTT. It specifies CASRPGQGAPDTQYF.

On this clonotype: The CDR3 end shows no conserved phenylalanine or tryptophan, and so a read error is likely. No DNA is shown, since the ends of the CDR3 on it are uncertain; the CDR3 is the one TCRdb lists. The chain recombines TRBV7-3 with TRBJ2-3. 13 amino acids form the CDR3, both terminal residues included. Germline V gene data show CDR1 as SGHTA and CDR2 as FQGTGA. CDR3 sequence reads: CASSLDATTDTYY.

As regards this clonotype: A read error is possible here, since a much larger clone lies one base away. The rearrangement links TRBV30 to TRBJ1-5, with D unresolved. This CDR3 spans 14 amino acids. The germline V and J ends were trimmed by 1 base and 7 bases, with 14 bases remaining between them. The V gene's germline CDR1 is GTSNPN and CDR2 SVGIG (reference sequence). CDR3 amino acids: CAWSAGPSPQPQHF. As DNA, the CDR3 is TGTGCCTGGAGTGCAGGTCCTTCTCCCCAGCCCCAGCATTTT.

As concerns this clonotype: A read error may produce the germline difference seen at one junction end. The genes are TRBV5-4 and TRBJ1-6; D is undetermined. The CDR3 totals 15 residues. Germline V gene lookup returns CDR1 SGHNT and CDR2 YYREEE (reference sequence). CDR3 DNA sequence: TGTGCCAGCGGCTTGGATATAGGGAGGGATTCACCCCTCCACTTT. It codes for CASGLDIGRDSPLHF. Full variable domain (rest looked up from reference TRBV5-4 and TRBJ1-6): ETGVTQSPTHLIKTRGQQVTLRCSSQSGHNTVSWYQQALGQGPQFIFQYYREEENGRGNFPPRFSGLQFPNYSSELNVNALELDDSALYLCASGLDIGRDSPLHFGNGTRLTVT.

Comments on this clonotype: It is unclear where the CDR3 begins or ends on the DNA, so no DNA is shown, and the CDR3 is as TCRdb lists it. This rearrangement joins TRBV12-3 or TRBV12-4 to TRBJ1-4; TRBD1 reflects the table's D call only, with no check against the DNA. Ends included, the CDR3 has 14 residues. The CDR3 loop is CASSFTGTGKLFFF.

The J gene is TRBJ1-1, the V gene TRBV10-2, with TRBD1 as a possible D gene (5 bases). Per germline, CDR1 WSHSY and CDR2 SAAADI. This CDR3 is 13 amino acids long. V was clipped by 2 bases and J by 13 bases, with 17 bases between them. The CDR3 reads CASSETGGNEHFF. CDR3 sequence (DNA): TGCGCCAGCAGTGAGACGGGGGGGAATGAACATTTCTTT.

As to this clonotype: One junction end does not reproduce the germline sequence, and a read error may be involved. This chain uses TRBV7-6 with TRBJ2-3, with D unresolved. CDR1 and CDR2 (germline): SGHVS, FNYEAQ. This CDR3 comprises 13 residues. CDR3 coding DNA: TGTGCCAGCAGCTCGAGCAGCCACCATGAGCAGTTTTTT. Encoded protein: CASSSSSHHEQFF.

This chain joins TRBV5-1 and TRBJ2-1, with a weak D call TRBD2 (6 bases). Per germline, CDR1 SGHRS and CDR2 YFSETQ. Deletions cut 4 bases from V and 6 bases from J, with 17 bases between. The CDR3 is 15 residues long. The CDR3 spells CASSESPGLANEQFF. The CDR3 nucleotides are TGCGCCAGCAGCGAATCACCGGGACTTGCCAATGAGCAGTTCTTC.

The CDR3 reads CASSRGGVGANVLYF. The CDR3 DNA follows: TGTGCCAGCAGCCGAGGGGGGGTCGGGGCCAACGTCCTGTACTTC. The chain links TRBV7-6 to TRBJ2-7; weak D call: TRBD2 (7 bases). The CDR3 runs to 15 residues. V was trimmed by 5 bases and J by 12 bases, leaving 26 bases between them. Germline CDR1 is SGHVS and CDR2 is FNYEAQ.

CDR3 sequence reads: CASSSTGTLQETQYF. The CDR3 DNA follows: TGTGCCAGCAGTTCAACAGGGACACTACAAGAGACCCAGTACTTC. The V and J genes are TRBV9 and TRBJ2-5; possibly TRBD1 for D (6 bases). The CDR3 totals 15 residues. Trimming removed 5 bases at V and 2 bases at J, with 16 bases between. Germline-derived CDR1 and CDR2 are SGDLS and YYNGEE.

This chain uses TRBV19 with TRBJ2-3; weak D call: TRBD2 (5 bases). Germline CDR1 LNHDA, CDR2 SQIVND (reference sequence). The CDR3 contains 15 residues. Trimming pared 4 bases from V and 5 bases from J, leaving 16 bases between. CDR3: CASSSSDSLVDTQYF. CDR3 nucleotide sequence: TGTGCCAGTAGTAGCTCGGACTCGCTTGTAGATACGCAGTATTTT.

The chain joins TRBV20-1 to TRBJ2-7, with a possible D match to TRBD2 (7 bases). This CDR3 is 13 amino acids long. CDR1 DFQATT and CDR2 SNEGSKA come from the germline V gene (reference sequence). The CDR3: CGGGAGESYEQYF. The DNA of the CDR3 is TGCGGGGGGGGAGCAGGGGAATCCTACGAGCAGTACTTC.

The CDR3 loop reads CASSLGHAKKAYEQYV. The CDR3 coding sequence is TGTGCCAGCAGCCTCGGACACGCAAAAAAAGCCTACGAGCAGTACGTC. The V call is TRBV7-4, the J call TRBJ2-7; D is possibly TRBD1 (5 bases). This CDR3 has 16 residues. Per the germline V gene, CDR1 is SGHVT and CDR2 is SQSDAQ. Between the trimmed V and J ends, which lost 5 bases and 2 bases, there was a span of 19 bases.

The CDR3 DNA follows: TGTGCCAGCAGCCTCGTCGGCGGGACCTACGAGCAGCACTATTTT. It translates to CASSLVGGTYEQHYF. The gene calls are TRBV7-2 and TRBJ2-3, with D tentatively TRBD2 (6 bases). Trimming took off 5 bases at V and 15 bases at J, with 27 bases between the two ends. The CDR3 spans 15 residues. Germline V CDR1 and CDR2: SGHTA, FQGNSA.

This chain joins TRBV7-9 and TRBJ2-7, with a weak D call TRBD1 (6 bases). The CDR3 contains 14 residues. V dropped 3 bases and J dropped 5 bases, with 14 bases sitting between them. CDR1 SEHNR and CDR2 FQNEAQ come from the germline V gene (reference sequence). CDR3 sequence: CASSLDLQGHEQYF. In DNA form, the CDR3 reads TGTGCCAGCAGCTTGGATCTACAGGGCCACGAGCAGTACTTC.

The genes are TRBV7-2 and TRBJ1-6; 8 positions match TRBD1. The CDR3 consists of 18 residues. In germline, CDR1 is SGHTA, CDR2 FQGNSA. V trimming: 5 bases; J trimming: 10 bases; junction bases outside the gene matches: 19. The CDR3 coding sequence is TGTGCCAGCAGCGGTGGACACAGGGGGAGGTACGGACAGTCACCCCTCCACTTT. Its protein is CASSGGHRGRYGQSPLHF.